Listed here are 27 T cell receptor beta chains from one sample, sequenced in a study of tumor and adjacent non-tumor tissue in lung cancer (dated by TCRdb to the late 2010s). RNA was isolated from bulk, unsorted tissue, and RNA quality was assessed with a NanoDrop ND-1000 and an Agilent 2100. Distant non-tumor tissue taken more than 3 cm from the tumor edge was used as the normal lung sample. To prepare the library, multiplex PCR was applied. Sequencing was carried out with an Illumina HiSeq 2500. TCRbeta libraries were constructed through three rounds of nested PCR with primers (Table S4) according to protocols modified from ARM-PCR. The public sequencing data were trimmed at Q25 with fastp and processed into clonotypes with MiXCR by TCRdb, which kept only in-frame beta chains. Entries are consolidated by CDR3 protein sequence, retaining the most common genes and DNA. The sample table contains about 43,000 distinct CDR3 sequences; only one count was recorded for roughly 66% of them. The top ten clonotypes cover about 48% of the sample.

Sequencing used distant non-tumor lung tissue. The receptors were sampled from a man aged 50 to 60 with non-small cell lung cancer.

The chain employs TRBV20-1 and TRBJ1-2, with a possible D match to TRBD1 (6 bases). V was clipped by 3 bases and J by 1 base, with 12 bases between them. The length of the CDR3 is 14 residues. Germline loops: CDR1 DFQATT, CDR2 SNEGSKA (reference sequence). The CDR3: CSARRDMINYGYTF. CDR3 DNA: TGCAGTGCTAGGAGGGACATGATTAACTATGGCTACACCTTC.

This chain connects TRBV5-1 to TRBJ1-6, with 8 bases identical to TRBD1. The ends lost 6 bases at V and 14 bases at J; junction bases unmatched: 13. The CDR3 runs to 14 residues. Germline CDR1 SGHRS, CDR2 YFSETQ. The CDR3 region is CASIFAGGESSLHF. In DNA, the CDR3 is TGCGCCAGCATCTTTGCAGGGGGCGAATCATCCCTCCACTTT.

The table lists this clonotype with a count of one. The junction does not match germline at one end; this may be a read error. This chain links TRBV4-1 with TRBJ2-5; D tentatively reads TRBD1 or TRBD2 (5 bases each). CDR3 length equals 13 residues. CDR1 MGHRA and CDR2 YSYEKL come from the germline V gene. This CDR3 reads CASKRVEGEIQYF. CDR3 coding DNA: TGCGCCAGCAAGAGGGTTGAAGGGGAGATCCAGTACTTC.

Turning to this clonotype: At one end the junction does not follow the germline gene, possibly because of a read error. The rearrangement joins TRBV29-1 to TRBJ2-6, with 13 bases that match TRBD2. The CDR3 contains 15 residues. Germline V CDR1 and CDR2: SQVTM, ANQGSEA. CDR3 protein: CIVGTSGTGSNVLTF. CDR3 nucleotide sequence: TGCATCGTCGGGACTAGCGGGACTGGGTCCAACGTCCTGACTTTC.

In the case of this clonotype: A single base separates this from a much larger clone, so it may be a read error. The V gene is TRBV20-1, the J gene TRBJ1-2; tentative D call: TRBD1 (5 bases). Germline V gene lookup returns CDR1 DFQATT and CDR2 SNEGSKA (reference sequence). The CDR3 consists of 16 residues. CDR3 sequence reads: CSAQPLRGPLQYGFTF. The CDR3 DNA is TGCAGTGCCCAGCCACTTAGGGGACCTCTCCAATATGGCTTCACCTTC.

Only a few counts were recorded for this clonotype. Without the conserved terminal phenylalanine or tryptophan, this CDR3 likely stems from a read error. This chain joins TRBV5-6 and TRBJ1-2; 7 positions agree with TRBD1. This CDR3 comprises 12 residues. In germline, CDR1 is SGHDT, CDR2 YYEEEE. CDR3: CPSSRGDYGYTI. Here the CDR3 DNA reads TGTCCCAGCAGCAGGGGGGACTATGGCTACACCATC.

This clonotype occurred many times. At one end the junction does not follow the germline gene, possibly because of a read error. The chain joins TRBV5-5 to TRBJ2-5; D tentatively reads TRBD1 or TRBD2 (5 bases each). Looked up from germline, CDR1 is SGHKS and CDR2 is YYEKEE (reference sequence). The CDR3 has 15 amino acids. CDR3 region: CASSFGTTYQETRYF. In nucleotides, the CDR3 is TGTGCCAGCAGCTTTGGGACCACGTACCAAGAGACCCGGTACTTC.

In its sample, this clonotype was seen many times. The V gene is TRBV11-2, the J gene TRBJ2-7; a weak D match, TRBD1 (6 bases). The CDR3 runs to 12 residues. V was trimmed by 4 bases and J by 9 bases, leaving 13 bases between them. Germline V gene sequence: CDR1 SGHAT, CDR2 FQNNGV. CDR3 residues: CASSSDRSVQYF. The CDR3 bases are TGTGCCAGCAGCTCGGACAGATCCGTGCAGTACTTC.

This clonotype was counted many times. The J gene is TRBJ2-7, the V gene TRBV11-2; D uncertain. Trimming cost V 5 bases and J 2 bases, with 7 bases left between them. This CDR3 region has 12 residues. Germline CDR1 is SGHAT and CDR2 is FQNNGV. The CDR3 bases are TGTGCCAGCAGCCCCCGCCCCTACGAGCAGTACTTC. Protein sequence: CASSPRPYEQYF.

On this clonotype: A junction boundary mismatches the germline segment, possibly from a read error. This sequence joins TRBV11-2 and TRBJ1-2; no reliable D call. CDR1 and CDR2 (germline): SGHAT, FQNNGV. The CDR3 spans 14 residues. The CDR3: CTSSLVTVNYGYIF. The DNA of the CDR3 is TGTACCAGCAGCTTAGTAACAGTTAACTATGGCTACATCTTC.

This clonotype was recorded many times. The chain links TRBV6-5 to TRBJ1-5; TRBD1 agrees at 7 bases. Germline CDR1 reads MNHEY; CDR2 reads SVGAGI. The junction had 6 bases not matched to a gene; V was cut back by 2 bases and J by 5 bases. This CDR3 spans 15 amino acids. The CDR3 DNA sequence: TGTGCCAGCAGTTACACTACAGGGGCTGATCAGCCCCAGCATTTT. Encoded protein: CASSYTTGADQPQHF.

This clonotype was found many times. The rearrangement uses TRBV28 and TRBJ2-7, with a tentative D call TRBD2 (6 bases). The V end lost 6 bases, the J end lost 2 bases, and 17 bases lay between the germline ends. The CDR3 has 15 amino acids. Germline CDR1 is MDHEN and CDR2 is SYDVKM. CDR3 sequence reads: CASSWTRDSPYEQYF. CDR3 DNA sequence: TGTGCCAGCAGCTGGACTCGGGACTCCCCCTACGAGCAGTACTTC.

Concerning this clonotype: Relative to the germline gene, one junction end is altered; a read error may explain this. J is TRBJ2-2 and V is TRBV29-1, with 8 bases that match TRBD2. The CDR3 is 14 residues long. CDR1 SQVTM and CDR2 ANQGSEA come from the germline V gene. The CDR3 sequence: CTITGPGGAGEPFF. The CDR3 DNA reads as TGTACCATTACGGGTCCGGGGGGGGCCGGGGAGCCGTTTTTT.

CDR3 in amino acids: CASSWRTGGEETQYF. The CDR3 nucleotides are TGTGCCAGCAGTTGGCGGACAGGGGGAGAAGAGACCCAGTACTTC. The genes are TRBV28 and TRBJ2-5; 10 bases are a match to TRBD1. V trimming: 4 bases; J trimming: 3 bases; junction bases outside the gene matches: 5. The germline CDR1 and CDR2 sequences are MDHEN and SYDVKM. The CDR3 is made up of 15 amino acids.

This clonotype was seen repeatedly, ten times or more. The V and J genes are TRBV12-3 or TRBV12-4 and TRBJ2-5, with TRBD2 as a possible D gene (5 bases). V lost 6 bases and J lost 5, with 7 bases in between. The CDR3 runs 11 residues. Here the CDR3 reads CASRGEETQYF. DNA for the CDR3: TGTGCCAGCAGGGGAGAGGAGACCCAGTACTTC.

This clonotype was found once. The rearrangement links TRBV4-2 to TRBJ2-1; D may be TRBD1 (6 bases). V lost 6 bases and J 5 bases, leaving 17 bases between the germline ends. The CDR3 is 15 residues long. The V gene's germline CDR1 is LGHNA and CDR2 YNFKEQ. The CDR3 reads CASSITGTWDNEQFF. The CDR3 region has the DNA TGTGCCAGCAGTATAACAGGGACCTGGGACAATGAGCAGTTCTTC.

With respect to this clonotype: With a much larger clone just one base away, this may be a read error. The chain carries TRBV7-9 and TRBJ2-2; D is ambiguous. The CDR3 length is 13 residues. The V end was cut by 5 bases, the J end by 9 bases, with 13 bases between. The germline V gene encodes CDR1 SEHNR and CDR2 FQNEAQ (reference sequence). The DNA of the CDR3 is TGTGCCAGCAGCCCCCCCTCCCCCAGGGAGCTGTTTTTT. Protein sequence: CASSPPSPRELFF.

Of note for this clonotype: The junction does not match germline at one end; this may be a read error. V usage is TRBV5-1 and J usage is TRBJ2-2; no clear D gene. The CDR3 totals 15 residues. Germline loops: CDR1 SGHRS, CDR2 YFSETQ. Here the CDR3 reads CARSLVGSNTGELFF. The CDR3 nucleotides are TGCGCCCGCAGCTTGGTTGGCTCGAACACCGGGGAGCTGTTTTTT. Based on the CDR3 plus reference TRBV5-1 and TRBJ2-2, the full variable domain is KAGVTQTPRYLIKTRGQQVTLSCSPISGHRSVSWYQQTPGQGLQFLFEYFSETQRNKGNFPGRFSGRQFSNSRSEMNVSTLELGDSALYLCARSLVGSNTGELFFGEGSRLTVL.

Concerning this clonotype itself: The conserved phenylalanine or tryptophan is not found at the CDR3 terminus, so this likely reflects a read error. The chain joins TRBV6-5 to TRBJ1-1; 8 nucleotides agree with TRBD1. Germline CDR1 is MNHEY and CDR2 is SVGAGI. The V gene end was trimmed by 5 bases and the J gene end by 4 bases; junction bases not matched to a gene: 6. This CDR3 spans 14 amino acids. The CDR3 DNA reads TGTGCCAGCAGTAAGGCCACAGGGGGCACTGAAGCTTTCCTT. Protein product: CASSKATGGTEAFL.

Ten or more counts support this clonotype. The J gene is TRBJ2-5, the V gene TRBV6-1, with D possibly matching TRBD1 (5 bases). Germline lookup yields CDR1 MNHNS and CDR2 SASEGT. The ends were cut back, 5 bases at V and 5 bases at J, with 9 bases in the middle. The length of the CDR3 is 12 residues. The CDR3 DNA follows: TGTGCCAGCAGTCAGGGATACGAGACCCAGTACTTC. Its translation is CASSQGYETQYF.

This clonotype was seen a handful of times. This may arise from a read error, as a much more abundant clone is one base away. The J gene is TRBJ1-2, the V gene TRBV6-2 or TRBV6-3; 7 positions match TRBD1. Germline values: CDR1 MNHEY, CDR2 SVGEGT. The CDR3 runs to 15 residues. The CDR3 region is CVSNDRASRSYGYTF. As DNA, the CDR3 is TGTGTCAGCAATGACAGGGCCTCCCGTAGCTATGGCTACACCTTC.

As for this clonotype: One junction end disagrees with the germline gene, perhaps due to a read error. The gene calls are TRBV6-6 and TRBJ1-4; no firm D call. From germline, CDR1 is MNHNY and CDR2 SVGAGI (reference sequence). The CDR3 runs 12 residues. The CDR3 region is CVSSRSNEKLFF. DNA of the CDR3: TGTGTCAGCAGCCGGAGTAATGAAAAACTGTTTTTT.

This clonotype came up a few times. The chain recombines TRBV20-1 with TRBJ2-2, with D possibly matching TRBD2 (6 bases). Germline-derived CDR1 and CDR2 are DFQATT and SNEGSKA (reference sequence). This CDR3 is 16 amino acids long. The V gene lost 0 bases and the J gene lost 4 bases, with 15 bases spanning the gap. CDR3 in amino acids: CSARDPGRRGTGELFF. The CDR3 region has the DNA TGCAGTGCTAGAGATCCGGGGCGGCGGGGCACCGGGGAGCTGTTTTTT.

Turning to this clonotype: A much larger clone lies a single base off, so this may be a read error. The chain combines TRBV2 with TRBJ1-4; D remains ambiguous. The CDR3 contains 14 residues. V lost 0 bases to trimming and J lost 5 bases, with 7 bases between them. Germline loops: CDR1 SNHLY, CDR2 FYNNEI. The CDR3 nucleotides read TGTGCCAGCAGTGAAGCTTGGCAGAATGAAAAACTGTTTTTT. This translates into CASSEAWQNEKLFF.

Comment on this clonotype: In this CDR3 the conserved last residue, phenylalanine or tryptophan, is missing, so a read error is likely. The chain recombines TRBV6-2 or TRBV6-3 with TRBJ2-2; 7 positions match TRBD1. The germline gives CDR1 MNHEY, CDR2 SVGEGT. The CDR3 runs to 15 residues. Here the CDR3 reads CANSYGTVNTGELFL. In DNA form, the CDR3 reads TGTGCCAACAGTTACGGGACAGTAAACACCGGGGAGCTGTTTTTG.

As for this clonotype: Its ends do not fully match the called genes, so a read error is possible. This rearrangement joins TRBV20-1 to TRBJ2-7; 8 bases line up with TRBD2. CDR1 DFQATT and CDR2 SNEGSKA come from the germline V gene (reference sequence). CDR3 length: 14 residues. This CDR3 reads CSTGGGGGLGEHYF. The CDR3 region has the DNA TGCAGTACTGGTGGTGGCGGGGGGCTTGGCGAGCACTACTTC.

This clonotype was seen many times. The chain employs TRBV20-1 and TRBJ1-5, with D unclear. The ends were cut back, 6 bases at V and 4 bases at J, with 10 bases in the middle. CDR1 and CDR2 from the germline V gene are DFQATT and SNEGSKA (reference sequence). The CDR3 runs to 12 residues. CDR3: CSAEVGNQPQHF. The CDR3 DNA reads TGCAGTGCGGAGGTCGGAAATCAGCCCCAGCATTTT.